These 12 T cell receptor beta chains share one sample of origin, sequenced in a study of T cell repertoires in cytomegalovirus infection. TCRdb redid the calling of the reads with MiXCR, one entry per CDR3 protein. Among some 97,000 distinct CDR3 sequences listed, under 25% were seen once. Sequencing was performed on CD8+ T cells from PBMCs. Every receptor here comes from a human donor in good health (CMV status not recorded). Some clones in this sample may be carry-over from other donors' samples.

The chain links TRBV7-2 to TRBJ2-3, with TRBD1 matching over 8 bases. CDR3 size: 13 residues. Losses at the gene ends were 4 bases for V and 5 bases for J; bases not matched to a gene: 2. Germline CDR1 and CDR2: SGHTA and FQGNSA. Here the CDR3 reads CASSSRGRDTQYF. In DNA form, the CDR3 reads TGTGCCAGCAGCTCCAGGGGGCGAGATACGCAGTATTTT. Filled out from reference TRBV7-2 and TRBJ2-3, the complete variable domain reads GAGVSQSPSNKVTEKGKDVELRCDPISGHTALYWYRQSLGQGLEFLIYFQGNSAPDKSGLPSDRFSAERTGGSVSTLTIQRTQQEDSAVYLCASSSRGRDTQYFGPGTRLTVL.

The chain carries TRBV12-3 or TRBV12-4 and TRBJ1-5; 12 nucleotides match TRBD1. The CDR3 covers 15 residues. V gave up 8 bases and J gave up 4 bases; unmatched junction bases: 6. Here the CDR3 reads CASGTGGESNQPQHF. As DNA, the CDR3 is TGTGCCAGCGGGACAGGGGGCGAATCGAATCAGCCCCAGCATTTT.

Notes on this clonotype: An end of the junction differs from the germline gene, which may be a read error. The CDR3 DNA is TGTGTCAGCAGTACCCCGGGACAGGGAGACTACGAGCAGTACTTC. Protein: CVSSTPGQGDYEQYF. The V gene is TRBV7-4, the J gene TRBJ2-7, with 9 bases fitting TRBD1. Germline V gene data show CDR1 as SGHVT and CDR2 as SQSDAQ. This CDR3 has 15 amino acids.

V usage is TRBV20-1 and J usage is TRBJ2-7; weak D call: TRBD2 (5 bases). Germline assignment: CDR1 DFQATT and CDR2 SNEGSKA (reference sequence). The CDR3 length is 15 residues. V dropped 0 bases and J dropped 0 bases, with 12 bases sitting between them. The chain's CDR3 is CSARDWRQSSYEQYF. The CDR3 bases are TGCAGTGCTAGAGATTGGAGGCAGAGCTCCTACGAGCAGTACTTC.

This sequence joins TRBV6-6 and TRBJ1-2; 7 nucleotides match TRBD1. This CDR3 region has 18 residues. Trimming cost V 4 bases and J 4 bases; bases outside gene matches: 18. Germline V gives CDR1 MNHNY, CDR2 SVGAGI (reference sequence). CDR3 sequence: CASSSTNTLDRPGYGYTF. The DNA of the CDR3 is TGTGCCAGCAGTTCCACCAACACTTTGGACAGGCCGGGCTATGGCTACACCTTC.

In its sample, this clonotype was seen a few times. V gene TRBV7-2 combines with J gene TRBJ2-2; possibly TRBD1 or TRBD2 for D (6 bases each). Per the germline V gene, CDR1 is SGHTA and CDR2 is FQGNSA. The V and J ends lost 5 bases and 6 bases respectively, with 25 bases between them. This CDR3 is 18 amino acids long. DNA of the CDR3: TGTGCCAGCAGCCATCCAGTGGGGGCGGGGATTGAACCCGGGGAGCTGTTTTTT. Its protein product is CASSHPVGAGIEPGELFF.

This clonotype was counted at least ten times. This chain connects TRBV13 to TRBJ2-2, with no clear D. The V gene lost 5 bases and the J gene lost 2 bases, with 6 bases spanning the gap. The CDR3 spans 13 residues. Germline V gene data show CDR1 as PRHDT and CDR2 as FYEKMQ (reference sequence). Here the CDR3 reads CASSHQNTGELFF. CDR3 DNA: TGTGCCAGCAGCCATCAAAACACCGGGGAGCTGTTTTTT.

The gene calls are TRBV20-1 and TRBJ1-6; D is ambiguous. V was shortened by 6 bases and J by 7 bases, with 19 bases between the two germline ends. CDR1 is DFQATT, CDR2 SNEGSKA, per germline (reference sequence). This CDR3 region has 15 residues. The CDR3 is CSAPPSGRRNSPLHF. DNA for the CDR3: TGCAGTGCCCCCCCCTCGGGAAGGAGAAATTCACCCCTCCACTTT.

This clonotype was counted at least ten times. V is TRBV7-9 and J is TRBJ1-1; TRBD1 matches at 11 bases. CDR3 size: 15 residues. Germline V lookup: CDR1 SEHNR, CDR2 FQNEAQ (reference sequence). V dropped 6 bases and J dropped 1; count of bases not matched to a gene: 4. The CDR3 here is CASRGTGGTNTEAFF. In DNA form, the CDR3 reads TGTGCCAGCAGAGGGACAGGGGGGACGAACACTGAAGCTTTCTTT.

In this sample, this clonotype turned up a few times. The chain has TRBV25-1 and TRBJ2-1; 10 nucleotides line up with TRBD2. CDR3 length equals 14 residues. V gave up 7 bases and J gave up 4 bases; unmatched junction bases: 4. From germline, CDR1 is MGHDK and CDR2 SYGVNS. CDR3 DNA: TGTGCCAGCATCAGCGGGGGGGTATACAATGAGCAGTTCTTC. It encodes CASISGGVYNEQFF.

The CDR3 is CASFTPGEGYEQYF. The CDR3 bases are TGTGCCAGCTTTACCCCAGGGGAAGGGTACGAGCAGTACTTC. This chain uses TRBV19 with TRBJ2-7, with TRBD1 as a possible D gene (6 bases). Germline V gene sequence: CDR1 LNHDA, CDR2 SQIVND (reference sequence). The germline V and J ends were trimmed by 9 bases and 4 bases, with 19 bases remaining between them. This CDR3 spans 14 amino acids. The full variable domain, its missing parts supplied by reference TRBV19 and TRBJ2-7, is DGGITQSPKYLFRKEGQNVTLSCEQNLNHDAMYWYRQDPGQGLRLIYYSQIVNDFQKGDIAEGYSVSREKKESFPLTVTSAQKNPTAFYLCASFTPGEGYEQYFGPGTRLTVT.

The gene calls are TRBV27 and TRBJ2-2; the D is unclear. The CDR3 loop spans 15 amino acids. Deletions cut 7 bases from V and 4 bases from J, with 16 bases between. Germline V lookup: CDR1 MNHEY, CDR2 SMNVEV (reference sequence). The CDR3 DNA reads as TGTGCCAGCACCCCACTGACTCCCTTCACCGGGGAGCTGTTTTTT. This sequence encodes CASTPLTPFTGELFF.